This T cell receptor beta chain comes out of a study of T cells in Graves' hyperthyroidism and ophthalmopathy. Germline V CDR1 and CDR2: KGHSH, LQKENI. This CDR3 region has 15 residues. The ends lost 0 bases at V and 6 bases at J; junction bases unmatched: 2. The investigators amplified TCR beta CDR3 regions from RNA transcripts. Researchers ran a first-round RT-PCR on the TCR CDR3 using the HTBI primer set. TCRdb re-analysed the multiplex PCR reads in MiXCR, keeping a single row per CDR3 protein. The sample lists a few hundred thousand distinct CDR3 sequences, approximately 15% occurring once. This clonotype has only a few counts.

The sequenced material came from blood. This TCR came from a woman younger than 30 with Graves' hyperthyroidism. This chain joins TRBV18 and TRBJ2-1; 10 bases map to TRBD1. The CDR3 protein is CASSPPGQGPNEQFF. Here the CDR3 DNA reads TGTGCCAGCTCACCACCGGGACAGGGGCCCAATGAGCAGTTCTTC.